By its share, the clone carrying this T cell receptor beta chain is medium-sized. What it binds is not known. Per the authors' pipeline: The study built a papillary thyroid cancer distant-metastasis classifier from CDR3 differences across clinicopathological groups. Via MiXCR, TCRdb re-called the PCR reads. For this entry, the V and J calls and clone size follow TCRdb and not the study's own pipeline. The sample carries around 14,000 clones, 24% recorded once. This specimen comes from a study of metastatic and nonmetastatic thyroid tumors. Overall study: The study looked at repertoires side by side in blood and in tumor or nodule tissue from malignant and benign thyroid patients.

Broader study findings: Benign nodules reportedly had significantly lower TCR beta diversity than malignant thyroid tumors in blood and tumor.

CDR1 and CDR2 from the germline V gene are SGHRS and YFSETQ. V was pared by 0 bases and J by 5 bases, with 7 bases of the junction left unmatched. The CDR3 has 15 residues. No treatment had been given to any patient before thyroid surgery. The receptor's source is a female donor with papillary thyroid cancer or a benign thyroid nodule (not recorded which). Some clones in this sample may be carry-over from other donors' samples. Sequencing input: tumor tissue. The J gene is TRBJ2-7, the V gene TRBV5-1, with TRBD1 matching over 8 bases. CDR3: CASSLARQGADEQYF. In nucleotides, the CDR3 is TGCGCCAGCAGCTTGGCAAGGCAGGGGGCCGACGAGCAGTACTTC.